The 20 T cell receptor beta chains below were found in one sample sequenced in a study of human T cells and chemical hapten exposure (TCRdb year 2021). The intended sense of this specimen's time point label: patch test 3, about 24 weeks after DPC sensitization. What this sample's treatment or condition label stands for: therapeutic diphenylcyclopropenone sensitization with weekly scalp DPC. The library was prepared using RACE. Sequencing was carried out with a NextSeq 500. Using fastp at Q25 and MiXCR, TCRdb reprocessed the public reads and kept productive beta chains. Rows are combined by CDR3 protein, so each entry shows the most common genes and DNA. In this sample the table shows approximately 110,000 distinct CDR3 sequences, about 34% of which occur a single time. Around 2.7% of the sample belongs to the ten largest clones. This specimen consisted of whole blood, obtained in connection with sensitization to the hapten diphenylcyclopropenone (DPC). The receptors shown here come from a man aged 35-49 years with alopecia areata. Some clones in this sample may be carry-over from other donors' samples.

The chain links TRBV6-5 to TRBJ1-2; no firm D call. The CDR3 has 16 amino acids. V gave up 2 bases and J gave up 4 bases, with 17 bases separating them. Germline CDR1 reads MNHEY; CDR2 reads SVGAGI. In DNA, the CDR3 is TGTGCCAGCAGTTACATTGGGGAAGTAAGCACCTATGGCTACACCTTC. It translates to CASSYIGEVSTYGYTF.

The table lists this clonotype with a few counts. V usage is TRBV15 and J usage is TRBJ2-4; TRBD1 or TRBD2 may be the D gene (5 bases each). The CDR3 consists of 12 residues. The V and J ends lost 0 bases and 13 bases respectively, with 10 bases between them. Germline lookup yields CDR1 LNHNV and CDR2 YYDKDF (reference sequence). The CDR3 sequence: CATSREGRDQYF. DNA for the CDR3: TGTGCCACCAGCAGAGAAGGCAGGGACCAGTACTTC.

The V and J genes are TRBV7-3 and TRBJ2-1, with 13 bases lining up with TRBD2. V gave up 5 bases and J gave up 8 bases; unmatched junction bases: 6. CDR1 and CDR2 (germline): SGHTA, FQGTGA. The CDR3 is 15 residues long. CDR3 nucleotide sequence: TGTGCCAGCAGCCTCGGACTAGCGGGAGTGCATGAGCAGTTCTTC. It yields the protein CASSLGLAGVHEQFF. Full variable domain (outside the CDR3, taken from reference TRBV7-3 and TRBJ2-1): GAGVSQTPSNKVTEKGKYVELRCDPISGHTALYWYRQSLGQGPEFLIYFQGTGAADDSGLPNDRFFAVRPEGSVSTLKIQRTERGDSAVYLCASSLGLAGVHEQFFGPGTRLTVL.

The chain has TRBV6-5 and TRBJ1-2; 10 bases are a match to TRBD1. This CDR3 region has 14 residues. The germline gives CDR1 MNHEY, CDR2 SVGAGI. Trimming at V came to 4 bases and at J to 8 bases, leaving 7 bases not matched to a gene. The CDR3 protein is CASSSRQGARGYTF. CDR3 DNA sequence: TGTGCCAGCAGTTCCCGACAGGGGGCAAGGGGCTACACCTTC.

The CDR3 spells CASSLQGSNQETQYF. The CDR3, as DNA: TGTGCCAGCAGTCTCCAGGGGAGTAACCAAGAGACCCAGTACTTC. The chain is built from TRBV6-5 and TRBJ2-5; D may be TRBD1 (6 bases). Between the trimmed V and J ends, which lost 5 bases and 0 bases, there was a span of 13 bases. The CDR3 is 15 residues long. Germline V gene sequence: CDR1 MNHEY, CDR2 SVGAGI.

The chain combines TRBV4-2 with TRBJ2-5; weak D call: TRBD2 (5 bases). This CDR3 has 14 amino acids. Germline values: CDR1 LGHNA, CDR2 YNFKEQ. The V end was cut by 1 base, the J end by 4 bases, with 10 bases between. CDR3 nucleotides: TGTGCCAGCAGCCAAGGAGGGTTCTCAGAGACCCAGTACTTC. This encodes CASSQGGFSETQYF.

As DNA, the CDR3 is TGCGCCAGCAGCCCCGACTTTGTGGGGACAGATACGCAGTATTTT. Translated, it gives CASSPDFVGTDTQYF. The rearrangement uses TRBV5-1 and TRBJ2-3; D unresolved. The V gene's germline CDR1 is SGHRS and CDR2 YFSETQ. Trimming took off 4 bases at V and 3 bases at J, with 15 bases between the two ends. This CDR3 is 15 amino acids long.

CDR3 bases: TGTGCCAGCAGCTTAGGTCAGGGCGGCGAGCAGTACGTC. Protein product: CASSLGQGGEQYV. This chain links TRBV7-8 with TRBJ2-7, with D perhaps TRBD1 (5 bases). CDR1 SGHVS and CDR2 FQNEAQ come from the germline V gene. Trimming took 1 base from V and 6 from J, leaving 10 bases between them. CDR3 length: 13 amino acids.

The chain links TRBV5-1 to TRBJ2-3, with D perhaps matching TRBD2 (6 bases). Trimming removed 4 bases at V and 5 bases at J, with 14 bases between. CDR1 SGHRS and CDR2 YFSETQ come from the germline V gene. CDR3 length equals 14 residues. The CDR3 here is CASSRLGAGDTQYF. CDR3 sequence (DNA): TGCGCCAGCAGCCGACTAGGGGCTGGAGATACGCAGTATTTT.

This CDR3 is CASSHGRWDIQYF. The CDR3 region has the DNA TGTGCCAGCAGCCACGGGAGATGGGACATTCAGTACTTC. The rearrangement joins TRBV6-5 to TRBJ2-4; maybe TRBD2 (6 bases). The CDR3 extends over 13 amino acids. In germline, CDR1 is MNHEY, CDR2 SVGAGI. V was pared by 6 bases and J by 8 bases, with 14 bases between.

This chain connects TRBV7-2 to TRBJ2-5; tentative D call: TRBD2 (6 bases). Germline lookup yields CDR1 SGHTA and CDR2 FQGNSA. The CDR3 is 17 amino acids. Trimming took 4 bases from V and 3 from J, leaving 21 bases between them. The CDR3 loop reads CASSSHAVAGIKETQYF. CDR3 nucleotide sequence: TGTGCCAGCAGCTCCCATGCGGTTGCGGGAATTAAAGAGACCCAGTACTTC. The full variable domain, in which reference TRBV7-2 and TRBJ2-5 provide the parts outside the CDR3, is GAGVSQSPSNKVTEKGKDVELRCDPISGHTALYWYRQSLGQGLEFLIYFQGNSAPDKSGLPSDRFSAERTGGSVSTLTIQRTQQEDSAVYLCASSSHAVAGIKETQYFGPGTRLLVL.

The rearrangement uses TRBV7-9 and TRBJ2-3, with D unclear. This CDR3 region has 15 residues. The V gene lost 2 bases and the J gene lost 2 bases, with 11 bases spanning the gap. CDR1 is SEHNR and CDR2 is FQNEAQ in the germline V gene (reference sequence). CDR3 region: CASSLRQQFTDTQYF. CDR3 nucleotides: TGTGCCAGCAGCTTACGGCAGCAATTCACAGATACGCAGTATTTT.

This clonotype was found a few times. The chain combines TRBV12-3 or TRBV12-4 with TRBJ2-1; 8 bases line up with TRBD1. The CDR3 has 15 amino acids. Trimming cost V 3 bases and J 10 bases; bases outside gene matches: 11. The CDR3 loop reads CASSLTGALSTEQFF. The CDR3, as DNA: TGTGCCAGCAGTTTGACAGGGGCACTTAGTACGGAGCAGTTCTTC.

J is TRBJ2-7 and V is TRBV5-4; D uncertain. Germline CDR1 is SGHNT and CDR2 is YYREEE (reference sequence). Trimming stripped 4 bases from V and 0 bases from J, with 14 bases between. The CDR3 contains 15 residues. DNA for the CDR3: TGTGCCAGCAGCCCGTCAGGTGACGACTCCTACGAGCAGTACGTC. It translates to CASSPSGDDSYEQYV.

This clonotype was picked up a small number of times. The gene calls are TRBV2 and TRBJ2-3, with 8 bases that match TRBD1. The CDR3 is 12 residues long. V was pared by 6 bases and J by 10 bases, with 6 bases of the junction left unmatched. CDR1 is SNHLY and CDR2 is FYNNEI in the germline V gene. The CDR3 spells CASRVGQGAQYF. The CDR3 nucleotides read TGTGCCAGCAGGGTCGGACAGGGCGCGCAGTATTTT.

This clonotype was picked up a small number of times. The chain links TRBV12-3 or TRBV12-4 to TRBJ1-5; D remains unclear. The CDR3 is 15 residues long. The V end was cut by 6 bases, the J end by 0 bases, with 12 bases between. This CDR3 is CASSSQFDSNQPQHF. The CDR3 DNA follows: TGTGCCAGCAGCTCTCAATTCGATAGCAATCAGCCCCAGCATTTT.

This clonotype was detected only a few times. The CDR3 is CASSLPRQETQYF. As DNA, the CDR3 is TGTGCCAGCAGTTTACCGAGACAAGAGACCCAGTACTTC. This sequence joins TRBV28 and TRBJ2-5, with no clear D. The ends were cut back, 2 bases at V and 2 bases at J, with 6 bases in the middle. Germline V gene data show CDR1 as MDHEN and CDR2 as SYDVKM. This CDR3 has 13 residues.

The table lists this clonotype with a few counts. J is TRBJ2-7 and V is TRBV20-1; 7 bases line up with TRBD1. The V segment lost 4 bases and the J segment 4 bases; nucleotides outside the gene matches: 4. The CDR3 spans 12 residues. Germline CDR1 is DFQATT and CDR2 is SNEGSKA (reference sequence). The CDR3 loop is CSANRQGYEQYF. The DNA of the CDR3 is TGCAGTGCTAACAGACAGGGATACGAGCAGTACTTC.

This rearrangement joins TRBV4-1 to TRBJ2-3; D might be TRBD2 (5 bases). The CDR3 runs to 14 residues. The germline gives CDR1 MGHRA, CDR2 YSYEKL. V was pared by 0 bases and J by 5 bases, with 9 bases between. The CDR3, as DNA: TGCGCCAGCAGCCAAGATGAGGGTCAAGATACGCAGTATTTT. Translated: CASSQDEGQDTQYF.

The chain employs TRBV24-1 and TRBJ2-3; D gene uncertain. This CDR3 spans 12 amino acids. Germline assignment: CDR1 KGHDR and CDR2 SFDVKD. The germline V and J ends were trimmed by 4 bases and 4 bases, with 5 bases remaining between them. The CDR3 spells CATSENPDTQYF. In DNA, the CDR3 is TGTGCCACCAGTGAGAACCCAGATACGCAGTATTTT.